Each of the 26 T cell receptor beta chains below was sequenced from the same sample in a study of blood T cell repertoires in COVID-19. Generated by immunoSEQ multiplex PCR, the TCRdb table keeps only in-frame clones and is missing some. The sample carries around 250,000 clones, roughly 84% recorded once. Sequencing was performed on peripheral blood. All receptors come from a woman younger than 35 with acute or convalescent COVID-19.

This sequence joins TRBV12-3 or TRBV12-4 and TRBJ1-1, with 8 nucleotides matching TRBD1. The V and J ends lost 7 bases and 5 bases, in that order; junction bases with no gene match: 6. CDR3 size: 13 residues. CDR3 amino acids: CASISTGGTEAFF. The DNA for the CDR3 is TGTGCCAGCATATCCACAGGGGGAACTGAAGCTTTCTTT.

The gene calls are TRBV7-9 and TRBJ2-5, with 8 bases matching TRBD1. In germline, CDR1 is SEHNR, CDR2 FQNEAQ (reference sequence). V lost 5 bases to trimming and J lost 5 bases; unmatched junction nucleotides: 7. The CDR3 spans 14 residues. The CDR3 loop is CASSAQGDGETQYF. The DNA for the CDR3 is TGTGCCAGCAGCGCACAGGGGGACGGCGAGACCCAGTACTTC.

The V gene is TRBV19, the J gene TRBJ1-2, with D unclear. With 7 bases removed from V and 4 bases from J, the gap between germline ends came to 16 bases. CDR1 LNHDA and CDR2 SQIVND come from the germline V gene (reference sequence). The CDR3 sequence is 14 residues long. As DNA, the CDR3 is TGTGCCAGTACCAACGGGGAAACCATCTATGGCTACACCTTC. It yields the protein CASTNGETIYGYTF.

This clone appeared a few times. The chain joins TRBV18 to TRBJ1-5; tentatively, D is TRBD1 (6 bases). Germline V gene lookup returns CDR1 KGHSH and CDR2 LQKENI. Trimming left V 4 bases short and J 7 bases short, with 11 bases between. The CDR3 loop spans 13 amino acids. For the CDR3, the DNA is TGTGCCAGCTCACTACAGGGAGACCAGCCCCAGCATTTT. Translated: CASSLQGDQPQHF.

This clone was seen a handful of times. The genes are TRBV6-5 and TRBJ1-1, with D tentatively TRBD1 (6 bases). The CDR3 extends over 15 amino acids. Germline CDR1 MNHEY, CDR2 SVGAGI. Trimming removed 5 bases from V and 0 bases from J, with 13 bases in between. CDR3 amino acids: CASSRGDTLNTEAFF. CDR3 DNA sequence: TGTGCCAGCAGTCGAGGGGACACCCTGAACACTGAAGCTTTCTTT.

The chain is built from TRBV5-8 and TRBJ1-4, with 10 bases aligning to TRBD1. The V and J ends lost 4 bases and 5 bases, in that order; junction bases with no gene match: 8. The CDR3 covers 16 residues. Germline V gene lookup returns CDR1 SGHTS and CDR2 YDEGEE. CDR3 nucleotide sequence: TGTGCCAGCAGCCCCGGACAGGGGGGTTTAAATGAAAAACTGTTTTTT. Its protein is CASSPGQGGLNEKLFF.

The chain couples TRBV7-2 to TRBJ1-1; 7 positions match TRBD1. The CDR3 covers 14 residues. Germline-derived CDR1 and CDR2 are SGHTA and FQGNSA. The ends lost 5 bases at V and 2 bases at J; junction bases unmatched: 5. CDR3 DNA: TGTGCCAGCAGCGTCCACAGGGGAAACACTGAAGCTTTCTTT. Protein product: CASSVHRGNTEAFF.

A single count supports this clone. The chain is built from TRBV19 and TRBJ1-2; no reliable D call. Germline CDR1 is LNHDA and CDR2 is SQIVND (reference sequence). V was cut by 3 bases and J by 3 bases, with 5 bases left in between. The CDR3 covers 12 residues. The CDR3 region has the DNA TGTGCCAGTAGTATTCCCTACTATGGCTACACCTTC. Protein: CASSIPYYGYTF.

The V and J genes are TRBV2 and TRBJ2-7; TRBD1 agrees at 10 bases. This CDR3 has 15 residues. Germline V lookup: CDR1 SNHLY, CDR2 FYNNEI. The ends lost 4 bases at V and 3 bases at J; junction bases unmatched: 6. CDR3 sequence reads: CASSAVDRGIYEQYF. CDR3 coding DNA: TGTGCCAGCAGTGCCGTGGACAGGGGGATCTACGAGCAGTACTTC.

This chain uses TRBV28 with TRBJ2-7; maybe TRBD1 (6 bases). Germline CDR1 and CDR2: MDHEN and SYDVKM. V lost 5 bases and J 8 bases, leaving 19 bases between the germline ends. The CDR3 has 14 residues. The CDR3 coding sequence is TGTGCCAGCAGTCCCAGCCGGGACACCCTCAAGCAGTACTTC. This encodes CASSPSRDTLKQYF.

The V call is TRBV7-2, the J call TRBJ2-5; 13 nucleotides agree with TRBD2. The CDR3 spans 17 residues. Germline CDR1 SGHTA, CDR2 FQGNSA. J lost 2 bases, V lost 5 bases, and 8 bases had no gene match. Written as DNA, the CDR3 is TGTGCCAGCAGCCTCGTCCCGGGACTAGCGGGACAAGAGACCCAGTACTTC. It yields the protein CASSLVPGLAGQETQYF.

The V and J genes are TRBV5-1 and TRBJ2-7; TRBD1 aligns across 7 bases. The V gene's germline CDR1 is SGHRS and CDR2 YFSETQ. The trim removed 6 bases at V and 3 bases at J, leaving 12 bases unmatched. The CDR3 loop spans 15 amino acids. The DNA for the CDR3 is TGCGCCAGCACTACCAGAACAGGGGATTTCTACGAGCAGTACTTC. It translates to CASTTRTGDFYEQYF.

The chain links TRBV3-1 (or the pseudogene TRBV3-2) to TRBJ2-7; TRBD1 is a possible D gene (6 bases). Germline assignment: CDR1 LGHDT and CDR2 YNNKEL (reference sequence). This CDR3 is built from 16 residues. Trimming pared 0 bases from V and 2 bases from J, leaving 14 bases between. The CDR3 DNA is TGTGCCAGCAGCCAAGAACCCCGGGACATTACCTACGAGCAGTACTTC. This encodes CASSQEPRDITYEQYF.

This sequence joins TRBV7-8 and TRBJ2-1, with a tentative D call TRBD2 (6 bases). Germline V gene lookup returns CDR1 SGHVS and CDR2 FQNEAQ. The CDR3 contains 17 residues. V lost 5 bases, J lost 6 bases, and 23 bases lay in between. CDR3: CASSPPPGGGISNEQFF. CDR3 bases: TGTGCCAGCAGCCCACCCCCCGGGGGAGGTATTAGCAATGAGCAGTTCTTC.

The rearrangement joins TRBV6-5 to TRBJ2-7; 11 bases are a match to TRBD1. This CDR3 region has 15 residues. Losses at the gene ends were 6 bases for V and 0 bases for J; bases not matched to a gene: 4. Germline values: CDR1 MNHEY, CDR2 SVGAGI. CDR3 DNA: TGTGCCAGCAGCCAAGGACAGGGGGCCTCCTACGAGCAGTACTTC. Its protein is CASSQGQGASYEQYF.

The chain uses TRBV29-1 and TRBJ2-2, with 11 bases lining up with TRBD2. Losses at the gene ends were 3 bases for V and 2 bases for J; bases not matched to a gene: 8. Germline CDR1 SQVTM, CDR2 ANQGSEA. The CDR3 totals 17 residues. In DNA form, the CDR3 reads TGCAGCGTTGAGTCCGTAGCGGGAGGGGTTAACACCGGGGAGCTGTTTTTT. It yields the protein CSVESVAGGVNTGELFF.

The chain joins TRBV5-4 to TRBJ1-5; D might be TRBD1 (5 bases). The germline V gene encodes CDR1 SGHNT and CDR2 YYREEE (reference sequence). This CDR3 region has 14 residues. V lost 4 bases and J 3 bases, leaving 11 bases between the germline ends. The CDR3 sequence is CASSLRGSNQPQHF. The CDR3 DNA follows: TGTGCCAGCAGCCTAAGGGGTTCCAATCAGCCCCAGCATTTT.

The rearrangement joins TRBV25-1 to TRBJ2-1; a weak D match, TRBD2 (6 bases). The CDR3 is made up of 18 amino acids. Germline CDR1 is MGHDK and CDR2 is SYGVNS. Deletions cut 1 base from V and 5 bases from J, with 21 bases between. The CDR3 nucleotides are TGTGCCAGCAGTGAATCAAATCCCGGGACTCTTCGGAACAATGAGCAGTTCTTC. Translating it yields CASSESNPGTLRNNEQFF.

Written as DNA, the CDR3 is TGTGCCAGTAGTATTACAGGGGCGATCTCAACTAATGAAAAACTGTTTTTT. It codes for CASSITGAISTNEKLFF. J is TRBJ1-4 and V is TRBV19, with 7 bases identical to TRBD1. V was pared by 3 bases and J by 0 bases, with 7 bases of the junction left unmatched. Germline lookup yields CDR1 LNHDA and CDR2 SQIVND (reference sequence). The CDR3 spans 17 residues.

The chain recombines TRBV27 with TRBJ1-6, with D unclear. Trimming left V 0 bases short and J 7 bases short, with 7 bases between. Germline V gives CDR1 MNHEY, CDR2 SMNVEV (reference sequence). The CDR3 runs 14 residues. The CDR3 sequence is CASSLSGRNSPLHF. The CDR3 DNA follows: TGTGCCAGCAGTTTATCGGGCAGAAATTCACCCCTCCACTTT.

The chain links TRBV7-8 to TRBJ2-1; D gene ambiguous. The V gene's germline CDR1 is SGHVS and CDR2 FQNEAQ. Trimming left V 1 base short and J 4 bases short, with 5 bases between. The CDR3 runs to 13 residues. CDR3 bases: TGTGCCAGCAGCTTAGGAGCTTACAATGAGCAGTTCTTC. This codes for CASSLGAYNEQFF. Drawing the rest from reference TRBV7-8 and TRBJ2-1, the complete variable domain is GAGVSQSPRYKVAKRGQDVALRCDPISGHVSLFWYQQALGQGPEFLTYFQNEAQLDKSGLPSDRFFAERPEGSVSTLKIQRTQQEDSAVYLCASSLGAYNEQFFGPGTRLTVL.

This chain uses TRBV5-4 with TRBJ1-5, with TRBD1 matching 11 bases. From germline, CDR1 is SGHNT and CDR2 YYREEE (reference sequence). The CDR3 extends over 17 amino acids. The V gene end was trimmed by 4 bases and the J gene end by 0 bases; junction bases not matched to a gene: 6. Written as DNA, the CDR3 is TGTGCCAGCAGCACACCCGGGACAGGGGGTAGCAATCAGCCCCAGCATTTT. Translated: CASSTPGTGGSNQPQHF.

This chain links TRBV7-6 with TRBJ2-1; 10 bases line up with TRBD1. The CDR3 covers 14 residues. Germline CDR1 is SGHVS and CDR2 is FNYEAQ. J lost 7 bases, V lost 5 bases, and 5 bases had no gene match. This chain's CDR3 is CASSPRQGANEQFF. The DNA of the CDR3 is TGTGCCAGCAGCCCCAGACAGGGGGCAAATGAGCAGTTCTTC. The full variable domain, rest sourced from reference TRBV7-6 and TRBJ2-1, is GAGVSQSPRYKVTKRGQDVALRCDPISGHVSLYWYRQALGQGPEFLTYFNYEAQQDKSGLPNDRFSAERPEGSISTLTIQRTEQRDSAMYRCASSPRQGANEQFFGPGTRLTVL.

The V and J genes are TRBV6-2 or TRBV6-3 and TRBJ1-1; D possibly corresponds to TRBD1 (5 bases). Germline CDR1 MNHEY, CDR2 SVGEGT. The CDR3 has 17 amino acids. V gave up 0 bases and J gave up 1 base, with 15 bases separating them. CDR3 DNA sequence: TGTGCCAGCAGTTACTCGACTTCGGGGGAAGGGAACACTGAAGCTTTCTTT. This codes for CASSYSTSGEGNTEAFF.

V and J are TRBV19 and TRBJ1-6; D is unresolved. Trimming stripped 3 bases from V and 10 bases from J, with 7 bases between. The germline V gene encodes CDR1 LNHDA and CDR2 SQIVND (reference sequence). The length of the CDR3 is 12 residues. The CDR3: CASSIGSSPLHF. The CDR3 DNA follows: TGTGCCAGTAGTATCGGTTCGTCACCCCTCCACTTT.

This clone was counted a few times. The chain employs TRBV12-5 and TRBJ1-1; the D gene is possibly TRBD1 (5 bases). The CDR3 runs to 14 residues. Germline V gene lookup returns CDR1 LGHNT and CDR2 FRNRAP. Trimming cost V 0 bases and J 4 bases, with 9 bases left between them. CDR3 in DNA: TGTGCTAGTGGTTTGGTACCTGGGGCCACTGAAGCTTTCTTT. As protein: CASGLVPGATEAFF.